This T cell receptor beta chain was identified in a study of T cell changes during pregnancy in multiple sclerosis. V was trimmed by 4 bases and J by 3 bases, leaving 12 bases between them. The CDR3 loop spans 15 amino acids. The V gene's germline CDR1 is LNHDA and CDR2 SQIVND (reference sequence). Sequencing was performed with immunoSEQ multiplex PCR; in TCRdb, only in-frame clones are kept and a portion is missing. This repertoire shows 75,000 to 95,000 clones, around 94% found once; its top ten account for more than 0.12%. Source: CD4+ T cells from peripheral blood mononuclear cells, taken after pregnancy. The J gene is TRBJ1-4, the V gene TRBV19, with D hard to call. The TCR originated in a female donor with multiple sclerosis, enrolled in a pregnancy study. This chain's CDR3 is CASSNGQWANEKLFF. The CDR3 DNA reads TGTGCCAGTAGTAATGGGCAATGGGCTAATGAAAAACTGTTTTTT.